This T cell receptor beta chain was sequenced during a study of blood T cell repertoires in COVID-19 (dated by TCRdb to 2020 to 2022). With respect to the entire study: Collaborator samples came from the United States, Italy and Spain and covered acute and convalescent phases of COVID-19. The prospective study material was composed of cDNA or gDNA derived from T cells, B-cell-depleted T cells, or PBMCs. Subjects who had been exposed to COVID-19, were actively infected with it, or had recovered from it provided the deeply sampled blood TCRbeta repertoires that made up the dataset. A freely available public database, intended as a resource for researchers studying the immune response to SARS-CoV-2, is where the repertoires were released. The samples were drawn from two sources: the first 160 participants of the ongoing ImmuneRACE study, and 1,200 or so subjects contributed by 6 global collaborators. Nearly every sample came with metadata listing a de-identified subject ID, COVID-19 status, age in years and sex. Where HLA class I and class II types were available, the types were taken from metadata supplied by the sample provider, not from assay-based typing. Here is what the overall study found, with its caveats: The quantity of clinical and demographic metadata differed by source and by participant and was supplied without curation.

TCRbeta CDR3 regions were amplified from genomic DNA by means of the immunoSEQ Assay, a bias-controlled multiplex PCR. For the original study's pipeline: The number of nucleated cells in each sample was estimated from the amplification of reference gene primers within the assay. To quantify the absolute abundance of each unique TCRbeta CDR3 rearrangement, sequence reads were collapsed and filtered. Productive Simpson clonality was computed per sample as the square root of Simpson's diversity index over productive rearrangements. This is the immuneACCESS table as TCRdb keeps it, with only in-frame sequences that have V and J called. A part of the clones is gone; compared with another copy, unresolved V genes explain less than half, and the rest is unexplained. V and J calls and clone size are given by that table; D and trimming were obtained from the DNA. This sample lists about 100,000 clones; 70% to 80% were detected once. 9% to 13% of the sample rests with the top ten.

Taken from cysteine to phenylalanine, the CDR3 has 14 residues. Only the CDR3 DNA is retained, 42 bases long and in frame from the first base. The germline V gene encodes CDR1 LNHDA and CDR2 SQIVND (reference sequence). Cut back by 4 bases and 3 bases, the V and J ends lie 12 bases apart. Whole blood was collected in K2EDTA tubes by collaborating institutions according to the institutions' own protocols. For TCRbeta analysis, collaborators shipped samples in one of three forms: frozen whole blood, isolated PBMCs, or DNA extracted from either of those sample types. With regard to this clone: Its antigen remains unidentified. Base-call qualities are not available, and no considerably larger clone is one nucleotide away.

Sequencing input: peripheral blood. This receptor was taken from a woman between 70 and 85 years old with acute or convalescent COVID-19. This chain is built from TRBV19 and TRBJ1-1; a weak D assignment points to TRBD1 (5 bases agree). CDR3 reads: CASSTGGGDTEAFF. The nucleotide sequence reads TGTGCCAGTAGTACCGGGGGAGGGGACACTGAAGCTTTCTTT.